This TCR beta chain was profiled in a study of blood T cells in healthy people across ages (dated by TCRdb to between 2014 and 2017). About the investigation overall: Template switching captured roughly one uniquely barcoded TCR beta cDNA molecule per two T cells in model experiments. For two donors (one aged 18 to 29 and one aged 80 or older), the study analyzed two additional independent replicas of 1 million unique cDNA reads from the same blood draw. To avoid experimental bias, donors of different ages were distributed randomly across sequencing lanes. Donors were grouped into four age groups: young (average approximately 15 years), middle-aged (under 40), aged (62) and long-lived (roughly 80). To track age-related changes in TCR beta repertoire diversity, the study relied on deep sequencing normalized with unique cDNA molecular identifiers. Overall study outcomes, separate from this receptor: Because the CMV infection status of the donors was unknown, age-related changes in expanded clonotypes may potentially have been confounded. The long-lived group showed more naive CD4+ T cells, fewer expanded clones and increased TCR diversity than the aged group, suggesting age selection. Observed TCR beta diversity correlated strongly with the percentage of naive T cells measured by flow cytometry. Estimates of total diversity from one million sequenced T cells were regarded as lower bounds and underestimates. As age increased, observed TCR beta diversity per million T cells dropped in a roughly linear way, and a significant reduction was already evident by age 40. Because profiling used bulk unsorted PBMCs, naive and antigen-experienced compartments could not be compared conclusively.

The library came from 5' RACE. Data came from an Illumina HiSeq 2500. A second PCR of about 6 to 12 cycles was performed with a sample-barcoded 5' primer and a J-beta primer mix. Each TCR beta cDNA molecule received a unique molecular identifier from a template-switch 5' adaptor carrying 12 random nucleotides. Each sample yielded at least 2.5 million CDR3-containing paired-end reads. All of the RNA was converted into first-strand cDNA using the Mint cDNA synthesis kit, with a TRBC-specific oligonucleotide serving as the primer. After uracil-DNA glycosylase treatment, a first 18-cycle PCR used universal primers M1SS and BC2_uni_R on all cDNA. The paper's processing steps were these. Normalization of each sample was performed by random selection of 1 million high-quality reads, each carrying a distinct molecular identifier. Instead of being binned into consensus sequences, reads with shared molecular identifiers were discarded. MiTCR, with a Q25 quality threshold and the strictest error-elimination algorithm, was used for CDR3 identification, clonotype clustering and error correction. A nonparametric unseen species model with Euler transformation was used to estimate lower-bound total TCR beta diversity. TCRdb trimmed the raw reads at Q25, called clones with MiXCR and kept productive beta chains. Rows with a matching CDR3 protein are joined into one entry that keeps the most common DNA and genes. The V and J calls reflect TCRdb's pipeline rather than the authors' work. The sample yields 1.5 million to 2 million distinct CDR3 sequences; roughly 30% were counted once. Less than 9.5% of the sample lies in the top ten.

The sample holds one count of this clonotype. Its antigen target is currently unknown. One base away there is no much larger clone; base qualities are not given. One read gives only weak evidence. Trimming at the junction amounts to 2 bases on V and 3 bases on J, and the germline ends lie 7 bases apart. The germline V gene specifies SQVTM as CDR1 and ANQGSEA as CDR2. The CDR3 measures 12 amino acids from cysteine to phenylalanine. Only CDR3 DNA is held: 36 bases, read in frame from base 1. Donors were under 40 systemically healthy Caucasian individuals from Russia aged roughly 6 to 90 years. Approximately 10 milliliters of peripheral blood were collected from each donor into EDTA-treated Vacutainer tubes. Ficoll-Paque density-gradient centrifugation was used to isolate PBMCs, with at least 6 million per sample. Total RNA, at least 6 micrograms per sample, was extracted from PBMCs with Trizol reagent. For every donor, an aliquot of PBMCs went through flow cytometry to measure the percentages of naive CD45RAhigh/CD27high T cells.

This clonotype originated in a woman in her thirties in good health. The chain uses TRBV29-1 and TRBJ2-5, with no D gene named confidently. Material: blood. The CDR3 protein is CSVEWLEETQYF. The nucleotide sequence reads as follows: TGCAGCGTTGAATGGCTGGAAGAGACCCAGTACTTC. Where the CDR3 stops, the reference TRBV29-1 and TRBJ2-5 genes take over; the full variable domain is SAVISQKPSRDICQRGTSLTIQCQVDSQVTMMFWYRQQPGQSLTLIATANQGSEATYESGFVIDKFPISRPNLTFSTLTVSNMSPEDSSIYLCSVEWLEETQYFGPGTRLLVL.